A selection of T cell receptor beta chains follows, all from one sample in a study of cytomegalovirus exposure and HLA in healthy donors. The repertoire was sequenced with immunoSEQ multiplex PCR; TCRdb's copy has only in-frame clones and lacks some. The sample has over 100,000 clones, more than 65% seen once. The source material was PBMCs. The receptors were sampled from a male donor in good health and CMV-seropositive. Each CDR3 is given with its conserved first and last residue. D genes are given only for firm matches. Expanded clones are given a class, and other clones once, few, many or no size at all.

D gene: -
J gene: TRBJ2-7
V gene: TRBV5-4
clone size: once
CDR3 length: 16
CDR3 DNA: TGTGCCAGCAGCATGAGGGACGGGGGGCCTTCCTACGAGCAGTACTTC
CDR3 protein: CASSMRDGGPSYEQYF

D gene: -
J gene: TRBJ2-7
V gene: TRBV7-2
clone size: -
CDR3 length: 15
CDR3 DNA: TGTGCCAGCAGCCCCGGTGTGGGCAGGACCTACGAGCAGTACTTC
CDR3 protein: CASSPGVGRTYEQYF

D gene: -
J gene: TRBJ2-5
V gene: TRBV5-5
clone size: -
CDR3 length: 15
CDR3 DNA: TGTGCCAGCAGCCACGGGTCCAGGGTGCAAGAGACCCAGTACTTC
CDR3 protein: CASSHGSRVQETQYF

D gene: -
J gene: TRBJ2-5
V gene: TRBV6-5
clone size: -
CDR3 length: 14
CDR3 DNA: TGTGCCAGCAGTTTTGTCGGGGAGGAGGAGACCCAGTACTTC
CDR3 protein: CASSFVGEEETQYF

D gene: TRBD1
J gene: TRBJ2-5
V gene: TRBV7-7
clone size: -
CDR3 length: 14
CDR3 DNA: TGTGCCAGCAGCAGGGACAGGGGGCAAGAGACCCAGTACTTC
CDR3 protein: CASSRDRGQETQYF

D gene: -
J gene: TRBJ2-3
V gene: TRBV6-1
clone size: -
CDR3 length: 15
CDR3 DNA: TGTGCCAGCAGTGGTGGGCACCCCAACACAGATACGCAGTATTTT
CDR3 protein: CASSGGHPNTDTQYF

D gene: -
J gene: TRBJ2-7
V gene: TRBV5-1
clone size: -
CDR3 length: 13
CDR3 DNA: TGCGCCAGCAGCTCCACAGGGTTGGACGAGCAGTACTTC
CDR3 protein: CASSSTGLDEQYF

D gene: -
J gene: TRBJ1-6
V gene: TRBV6-1
clone size: -
CDR3 length: 13
CDR3 DNA: TGTGCCAGCAGTGTGGACGGGAGCTCACCCCTCCACTTT
CDR3 protein: CASSVDGSSPLHF

D gene: TRBD1
J gene: TRBJ1-2
V gene: TRBV2
clone size: -
CDR3 length: 13
CDR3 DNA: TGTGCCAGCAGTGCACAGGGGGCTAGTGGCTACACCTTC
CDR3 protein: CASSAQGASGYTF

D gene: -
J gene: TRBJ1-3
V gene: TRBV29-1
clone size: few
CDR3 length: 14
CDR3 DNA: TGCAGCGTTGGCCTGGGGCAGTCAGGAAACACCATATATTTT
CDR3 protein: CSVGLGQSGNTIYF

D gene: TRBD1
J gene: TRBJ1-1
V gene: TRBV5-1
clone size: -
CDR3 length: 15
CDR3 DNA: TGCGCCAGCAGCCCCACAGGGGAGATGAGGACTGAAGCTTTCTTT
CDR3 protein: CASSPTGEMRTEAFF

D gene: -
J gene: TRBJ1-1
V gene: TRBV6-5
clone size: few
CDR3 length: 11
CDR3 DNA: TGTGCCAGCCAGGGCTTAACTGAAGCTTTCTTT
CDR3 protein: CASQGLTEAFF

D gene: -
J gene: TRBJ2-7
V gene: TRBV13
clone size: -
CDR3 length: 12
CDR3 DNA: TGTGCCAGCAGCCTCCAGGCTCGGGAGCAGTACTTC
CDR3 protein: CASSLQAREQYF

D gene: TRBD1
J gene: TRBJ2-5
V gene: TRBV6-5
clone size: few
CDR3 length: 15
CDR3 DNA: TGTGCCAGCAGCTGGGACAGGGGGTTAGGAAAGACCCAGTACTTC
CDR3 protein: CASSWDRGLGKTQYF

D gene: TRBD2
J gene: TRBJ2-3
V gene: TRBV28
clone size: -
CDR3 length: 18
CDR3 DNA: TGTGCCAGCATCCCAGGGACTAGCGGGGGGGCCGGAACAGATACGCAGTATTTT
CDR3 protein: CASIPGTSGGAGTDTQYF

D gene: TRBD2
J gene: TRBJ2-1
V gene: TRBV9
clone size: -
CDR3 length: 15
CDR3 DNA: TGTGCCAGCAGCGTAGAGGGACTAGGAAATTATGAGCAGTTCTTC
CDR3 protein: CASSVEGLGNYEQFF

D gene: TRBD1
J gene: TRBJ2-5
V gene: TRBV13
clone size: -
CDR3 length: 17
CDR3 DNA: TGTGCCAGCAGCCTCCCCGGGACAGGGATGGCGGAGGAGACCCAGTACTTC
CDR3 protein: CASSLPGTGMAEETQYF

D gene: -
J gene: TRBJ1-3
V gene: TRBV7-9
clone size: once
CDR3 length: 17
CDR3 DNA: TGTGCCAGCAGCTTAGTCAAGGGGCGAGTGGCTGGAAACACCATATATTTT
CDR3 protein: CASSLVKGRVAGNTIYF

D gene: TRBD1
J gene: TRBJ2-7
V gene: TRBV7-2
clone size: -
CDR3 length: 16
CDR3 DNA: TGTGCCAGCAGTCCTAGCCCAGGGGGCCTCCCCTACGAGCAGTACTTC
CDR3 protein: CASSPSPGGLPYEQYF

D gene: -
J gene: TRBJ1-2
V gene: TRBV2
clone size: -
CDR3 length: 12
CDR3 DNA: TGTGCCAGCACTACGAGACAGTCTGGCTACACCTTC
CDR3 protein: CASTTRQSGYTF